Following are 22 T cell receptor beta chains from one sample sequenced in a study of spatial heterogeneity in lung cancer. MiXCR, applied by TCRdb to the 5' RACE reads, yields one record per CDR3 protein. The sample consists of fewer than 20,000 distinct CDR3 sequences, around 21% of them appearing once. Indicated time point: sample taken at primary tumor resection. In each case, whole RNA from tumor, nontumor lung or frozen PBMC was sequenced unsorted. The sequences come from PBMCs, collected at surgery. These receptors were taken from a female donor with early-stage non-small cell lung cancer.

There are many counts of this clonotype. V gene TRBV9 combines with J gene TRBJ2-1; TRBD2 matches 8 bases. The V segment lost 4 bases and the J segment 6 bases; nucleotides outside the gene matches: 12. The CDR3 totals 16 residues. Germline CDR1 is SGDLS and CDR2 is YYNGEE. CDR3 sequence reads: CASSPRSGTRGNEQFF. CDR3 sequence (DNA): TGTGCCAGCAGCCCCCGATCAGGGACTAGAGGCAATGAGCAGTTCTTC.

V and J are TRBV19 and TRBJ1-1; 7 bases fit TRBD1. V shed 10 bases and J 1 base; nucleotides not matched to a gene: 6. The CDR3 has 13 residues. The germline V gene has CDR1 LNHDA and CDR2 SQIVND (reference sequence). The CDR3: CATSGQTNTEAFF. CDR3 nucleotide sequence: TGTGCCACCTCGGGACAGACGAACACTGAAGCTTTCTTT.

In this sample, this clonotype turned up many times. The chain recombines TRBV4-2 with TRBJ2-7, with D tentatively TRBD1 or TRBD2 (5 bases each). The germline CDR1 and CDR2 sequences are LGHNA and YNFKEQ. This CDR3 region has 14 residues. V was cut by 3 bases and J by 3 bases, with 12 bases left in between. The CDR3 DNA follows: TGTGCCAGCAGCCAGCCCTCAGGGAGCTACGAGCAGTACTTC. Its translation: CASSQPSGSYEQYF.

This clonotype was detected ten times or more. The chain couples TRBV18 to TRBJ2-5; unclear D gene. V dropped 3 bases and J dropped 1 base, with 6 bases sitting between them. The CDR3 totals 13 residues. Germline V gene lookup returns CDR1 KGHSH and CDR2 LQKENI. The CDR3 sequence is CASSPTIQETQYF. CDR3 DNA: TGTGCCAGCTCACCGACAATCCAAGAGACCCAGTACTTC.

The sample holds many counts of this clonotype. The gene calls are TRBV7-2 and TRBJ2-3, with TRBD2 identical over 8 bases. V lost 4 bases to trimming and J lost 2 bases; unmatched junction nucleotides: 8. This CDR3 is 16 amino acids long. From germline, CDR1 is SGHTA and CDR2 FQGNSA. The CDR3 spells CASSSHSGMATDTQYF. The CDR3 DNA is TGTGCCAGCAGCTCGCATAGCGGGATGGCCACAGATACGCAGTATTTT.

This clonotype was counted many times. This chain joins TRBV7-8 and TRBJ1-2, with D possibly being TRBD1 (5 bases). V was shortened by 2 bases and J by 5 bases, with 15 bases between the two germline ends. Germline V gives CDR1 SGHVS, CDR2 FQNEAQ. This CDR3 is 15 amino acids long. The CDR3 here is CASSLSGTMGYGYTF. The CDR3 coding sequence is TGTGCCAGCAGCTTATCCGGGACGATGGGGTATGGCTACACCTTC.

Many counts were recorded for this clonotype. J is TRBJ1-1 and V is TRBV20-1; D unresolved. The ends were cut back, 5 bases at V and 2 bases at J, with 15 bases in the middle. CDR1 and CDR2 from the germline V gene are DFQATT and SNEGSKA (reference sequence). This CDR3 comprises 14 residues. CDR3 coding DNA: TGCAGTGCTCCAAAAGCAGGCTCCAACACTGAAGCTTTCTTT. Translating gives CSAPKAGSNTEAFF.

This clonotype was counted many times. Written as DNA, the CDR3 is TGCAGTGCTGGGGTTCCCCGTCCGGAGACCCAGTACTTC. This sequence encodes CSAGVPRPETQYF. This sequence joins TRBV20-1 and TRBJ2-5; D unresolved. The CDR3 is 13 residues long. The V gene lost 5 bases and the J gene lost 5 bases, with 15 bases spanning the gap. The germline V gene encodes CDR1 DFQATT and CDR2 SNEGSKA (reference sequence).

This clonotype showed up many times. The chain employs TRBV7-2 and TRBJ2-7; 8 nucleotides match TRBD1. The CDR3 consists of 15 residues. V shed 5 bases and J 2 bases; nucleotides not matched to a gene: 8. Germline CDR1 and CDR2: SGHTA and FQGNSA. The CDR3 is CASSQGAGDPYEQYF. The CDR3 DNA sequence: TGTGCCAGCAGCCAGGGGGCAGGGGACCCCTACGAGCAGTACTTC.

Many counts were recorded for this clonotype. The rearrangement links TRBV27 to TRBJ2-3; 8 bases match TRBD2. This CDR3 comprises 16 residues. CDR1 and CDR2 from the germline V gene are MNHEY and SMNVEV (reference sequence). Unmatched junction bases numbered 5, after V lost 1 base and J lost 2 bases. DNA of the CDR3: TGTGCCAGCAGTTTATGGGGTAGCGGGACCACAGATACGCAGTATTTT. This gives the protein CASSLWGSGTTDTQYF.

Only a few counts were recorded for this clonotype. V usage is TRBV6-2 or TRBV6-3 and J usage is TRBJ2-3; 7 bases are a match to TRBD1. Germline CDR1 reads MNHEY; CDR2 reads SVGEGT. Trimming took 5 bases from V and 2 from J; bases not matched to a gene: 7. This CDR3 has 15 residues. This CDR3 reads CASSGTTGNTDTQYF. As DNA, the CDR3 is TGTGCCAGCAGTGGGACGACAGGGAACACAGATACGCAGTATTTT.

This clonotype was observed at least ten times. At one of its ends the junction is not consistent with the germline gene, which may arise from a read error. J is TRBJ2-7 and V is TRBV7-2, with D perhaps given as TRBD1 or TRBD2 (6 bases each). Per germline, CDR1 SGHTA and CDR2 FQGNSA. This CDR3 has 15 amino acids. The CDR3 DNA is TGTGCCAGCAACTTAAGGGGGGACGGTGCCTACGAGCAGTACTTC. Protein sequence: CASNLRGDGAYEQYF.

This clonotype was counted ten times or more. The chain carries TRBV19 and TRBJ2-6; no reliable D call. Looked up from germline, CDR1 is LNHDA and CDR2 is SQIVND (reference sequence). Deletions cut 10 bases from V and 0 bases from J, with 10 bases between. There are 14 residues in the CDR3. The CDR3 DNA is TGTGCCACCAAAGACATCTCTGGGGCCAACGTCCTGACTTTC. Amino acid sequence: CATKDISGANVLTF.

This clonotype is medium-sized. The chain is built from TRBV28 and TRBJ1-2; D is perhaps TRBD1 (5 bases). Germline assignment: CDR1 MDHEN and CDR2 SYDVKM. The CDR3 loop spans 15 amino acids. V lost 2 bases, J lost 3 bases, and 13 bases lay in between. CDR3 region: CASSLPSTVDYGYTF. The CDR3 DNA reads TGTGCCAGCAGTTTACCTTCGACAGTGGACTATGGCTACACCTTC.

At least ten counts were recorded for this clonotype. The V and J genes are TRBV6-2 or TRBV6-3 and TRBJ1-1; no clear D. CDR3 size: 14 residues. Trimming took 2 bases from V and 6 from J, leaving 13 bases between them. CDR1 MNHEY and CDR2 SVGEGT come from the germline V gene. CDR3 sequence (DNA): TGTGCCAGCAGTTACGACCGGCGGGAGGCTGAAGCTTTCTTT. Amino acid sequence: CASSYDRREAEAFF.

The V call is TRBV6-2 or TRBV6-3, the J call TRBJ1-2; D ambiguous. Deletions cut 3 bases from V and 5 bases from J, with 10 bases between. Germline CDR1 and CDR2: MNHEY and SVGEGT. This CDR3 is built from 13 residues. The CDR3 reads CASSYEETYGYTF. In nucleotides, the CDR3 is TGTGCCAGCAGTTATGAAGAAACTTATGGCTACACCTTC.

This clonotype was detected ten times or more. The V call is TRBV6-5, the J call TRBJ2-1, with D perhaps TRBD2 (5 bases). Between the trimmed V and J ends, which lost 0 bases and 1 base, there was a span of 7 bases. CDR1 is MNHEY, CDR2 SVGAGI, per germline. The CDR3 runs 15 residues. CDR3 DNA: TGTGCCAGCAGTTACTCCGGACTTTCCTACAATGAGCAGTTCTTC. Translated, it gives CASSYSGLSYNEQFF.

This clonotype occurred many times. J is TRBJ2-3 and V is TRBV4-3, with TRBD2 matching 8 bases. The V and J ends lost 0 bases and 5 bases, in that order; junction bases with no gene match: 7. The CDR3 covers 16 residues. Germline lookup yields CDR1 LGHNA and CDR2 YSLEER. The CDR3, as DNA: TGCGCCAGCAGCCAAGATCCCCCGGGGGGGGGAGATACGCAGTATTTT. Translation gives CASSQDPPGGGDTQYF.

This clonotype was counted at least ten times. V usage is TRBV5-1 and J usage is TRBJ2-3, with 7 bases aligning to TRBD2. Germline V gene lookup returns CDR1 SGHRS and CDR2 YFSETQ. The length of the CDR3 is 16 residues. J lost 1 base, V lost 0 bases, and 5 bases had no gene match. The CDR3 protein is CASSLVLAARTDTQYF. The DNA of the CDR3 is TGCGCCAGCAGCTTGGTTCTAGCGGCTCGCACAGATACGCAGTATTTT.

This clonotype showed up many times. The chain has TRBV4-2 and TRBJ2-5; D remains unclear. Germline V gene sequence: CDR1 LGHNA, CDR2 YNFKEQ. CDR3 length: 15 residues. V gave up 0 bases and J gave up 5 bases, with 13 bases separating them. DNA of the CDR3: TGTGCCAGCAGCCAAGACGCAATCCGCCGGGAGACCCAGTACTTC. This translates into CASSQDAIRRETQYF.

This clonotype was seen at least ten times. The V and J genes are TRBV18 and TRBJ2-3; D gene uncertain. From germline, CDR1 is KGHSH and CDR2 LQKENI. V was trimmed by 0 bases and J by 14 bases, leaving 15 bases between them. This CDR3 is 13 amino acids long. The CDR3 here is CASSPPDPPRLYF. DNA of the CDR3: TGTGCCAGCTCACCACCAGACCCTCCTCGTTTGTATTTT.

The CDR3 region is CASMRHPTSSYNEQFF. CDR3 in DNA: TGTGCCAGCATGAGACACCCGACGAGCTCCTACAATGAGCAGTTCTTC. The chain recombines TRBV7-2 with TRBJ2-1; D not certain. Looked up from germline, CDR1 is SGHTA and CDR2 is FQGNSA. The ends were cut back, 7 bases at V and 0 bases at J, with 16 bases in the middle. The CDR3 contains 16 residues.